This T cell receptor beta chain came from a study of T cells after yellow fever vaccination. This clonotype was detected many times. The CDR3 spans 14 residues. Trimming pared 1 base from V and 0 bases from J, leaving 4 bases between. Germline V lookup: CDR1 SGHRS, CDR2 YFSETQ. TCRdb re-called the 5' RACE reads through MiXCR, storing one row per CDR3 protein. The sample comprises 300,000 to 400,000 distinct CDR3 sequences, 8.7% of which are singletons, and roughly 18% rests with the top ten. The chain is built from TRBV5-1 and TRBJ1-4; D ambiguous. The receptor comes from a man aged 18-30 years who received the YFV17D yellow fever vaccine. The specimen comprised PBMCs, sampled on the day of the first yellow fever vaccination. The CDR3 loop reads CASSLSPTNEKLFF. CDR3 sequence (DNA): TGCGCCAGCAGCTTGTCACCAACTAATGAAAAACTGTTTTTT.